Following are 30 T cell receptor beta chains from one sample sequenced in a study of OX40 agonist ivuxolimab in advanced cancers. Clones were sequenced by immunoSEQ multiplex PCR, and TCRdb holds only the in-frame ones, with some missing. The sample includes 15,000 or so clones, roughly 82% of them seen just once. Sequences were derived from CD4+ or CD8+ T cells sorted from blood, sampled in a trial of the OX40 agonist ivuxolimab. Every receptor here comes from an adult with an advanced solid tumor such as melanoma, head and neck, liver or kidney cancer.

Only one count was recorded for this clone. The V gene is TRBV5-1, the J gene TRBJ2-1; 7 bases line up with TRBD2. The CDR3 contains 15 residues. V trimming: 6 bases; J trimming: 8 bases; junction bases outside the gene matches: 14. Germline assignment: CDR1 SGHRS and CDR2 YFSETQ. CDR3: CASTLTGTTGYEQFF. DNA of the CDR3: TGCGCCAGCACCCTAACCGGGACTACAGGTTATGAGCAGTTCTTC.

This chain uses TRBV30 with TRBJ1-5, with D unclear. Germline loops: CDR1 GTSNPN, CDR2 SVGIG (reference sequence). The CDR3 extends over 14 amino acids. Trimming left V 2 bases short and J 0 bases short, with 8 bases between. The CDR3 nucleotides are TGTGCCTGGAGTTCCCCTTATAGCAATCAGCCCCAGCATTTT. Its translation: CAWSSPYSNQPQHF.

The rearrangement uses TRBV7-7 and TRBJ2-5, with 11 nucleotides matching TRBD2. The trim removed 5 bases at V and 4 bases at J, leaving 9 bases unmatched. The CDR3 has 16 amino acids. Germline V gene lookup returns CDR1 SSHAT and CDR2 FNYEAQ (reference sequence). The CDR3 nucleotides are TGTGCCAGCAGCGCTATAGCGGGAGGGCCGGCAGAGACCCAGTACTTC. This translates into CASSAIAGGPAETQYF.

This sequence joins TRBV5-6 and TRBJ2-2, with 8 bases that match TRBD2. V lost 1 base to trimming and J lost 10 bases; unmatched junction nucleotides: 9. The germline V gene has CDR1 SGHDT and CDR2 YYEEEE. The CDR3 contains 15 residues. CDR3 nucleotide sequence: TGTGCCAGCAGCTTGATGGGACTAGGGGCCGAGGAGCTGTTTTTT. It specifies CASSLMGLGAEELFF. The full variable domain, in which reference TRBV5-6 and TRBJ2-2 provide the parts outside the CDR3, is DAGVTQSPTHLIKTRGQQVTLRCSPKSGHDTVSWYQQALGQGPQFIFQYYEEEERQRGNFPDRFSGHQFPNYSSELNVNALLLGDSALYLCASSLMGLGAEELFFGEGSRLTVL.

The chain carries TRBV5-1 and TRBJ2-2; D remains ambiguous. The CDR3 contains 13 residues. Germline CDR1 is SGHRS and CDR2 is YFSETQ. Trimming took off 2 bases at V and 5 bases at J, with 7 bases between the two ends. The CDR3 reads CASSFQWTGELFF. Written as DNA, the CDR3 is TGCGCCAGCAGCTTTCAGTGGACCGGGGAGCTGTTTTTT.

The chain carries TRBV18 and TRBJ2-3; the D gene is possibly TRBD2 (5 bases). The CDR3 is 15 amino acids. Germline CDR1 and CDR2: KGHSH and LQKENI. V lost 3 bases and J lost 6, with 16 bases in between. CDR3 coding DNA: TGTGCCAGCTCACCTATGGAACACGGCGGGGATACGCAGTATTTT. Translated, it gives CASSPMEHGGDTQYF. Together with reference TRBV18 and TRBJ2-3, the CDR3 gives the full variable domain: NAGVMQNPRHLVRRRGQEARLRCSPMKGHSHVYWYRQLPEEGLKFMVYLQKENIIDESGMPKERFSAEFPKEGPSILRIQQVVRGDSAAYFCASSPMEHGGDTQYFGPGTRLTVL.

This chain uses TRBV18 with TRBJ1-2; perhaps TRBD1 as D (5 bases). The CDR3 is 13 amino acids. The germline gives CDR1 KGHSH, CDR2 LQKENI. V shed 2 bases and J shed 7 bases, with 11 bases lying between them. CDR3 in amino acids: CASSPRPGGGYTF. The CDR3 DNA reads TGTGCCAGCTCACCAAGGCCGGGGGGTGGCTACACCTTC.

CDR3 sequence (DNA): TGTGCCAGCTCACCTAGGGATGCCTACGAGCAGTACTTC. This translates into CASSPRDAYEQYF. The chain carries TRBV18 and TRBJ2-7; D is undetermined. Germline CDR1 reads KGHSH; CDR2 reads LQKENI. CDR3 length: 13 amino acids. Trimming cost V 3 bases and J 2 bases, with 8 bases left between them.

The CDR3 region is CSAGRRGEQYF. The CDR3 DNA is TGCAGTGCCGGGCGTCGAGGCGAGCAGTACTTC. This rearrangement joins TRBV20-1 to TRBJ2-7; D gene ambiguous. Trimming took off 6 bases at V and 6 bases at J, with 12 bases between the two ends. This CDR3 is 11 amino acids long. CDR1 and CDR2 (germline): DFQATT, SNEGSKA (reference sequence).

The V gene is TRBV9, the J gene TRBJ1-2; TRBD1 is a possible D gene (5 bases). The CDR3 spans 15 residues. The V gene lost 1 base and the J gene lost 8 bases, with 18 bases spanning the gap. The germline V gene has CDR1 SGDLS and CDR2 YYNGEE. The CDR3 is CASSVSGGTLEGYTF. The CDR3 coding sequence is TGTGCCAGCAGCGTATCCGGAGGGACCCTCGAGGGCTACACCTTC.

This chain links TRBV5-5 with TRBJ2-3, with D possibly being TRBD1 (6 bases). CDR1 and CDR2 from the germline V gene are SGHKS and YYEKEE (reference sequence). There are 13 residues in the CDR3. V lost 4 bases and J lost 6, with 12 bases in between. The CDR3 protein is CASSGGDADTQYF. In DNA, the CDR3 is TGTGCCAGCAGCGGGGGCGACGCGGATACGCAGTATTTT.

The CDR3 loop is CASSPGLAGQGYNEQFF. In DNA, the CDR3 is TGTGCCAGCAGCCCGGGACTAGCGGGGCAGGGATACAATGAGCAGTTCTTC. This chain connects TRBV7-2 to TRBJ2-1, with 13 bases identical to TRBD2. CDR1 is SGHTA and CDR2 is FQGNSA in the germline V gene. Losses at the gene ends were 5 bases for V and 4 bases for J; bases not matched to a gene: 8. This CDR3 is 17 amino acids long.

The V gene is TRBV28, the J gene TRBJ2-7; D call uncertain. This CDR3 is built from 11 residues. V was shortened by 6 bases and J by 2 bases, with 5 bases between the two germline ends. Germline V gene data show CDR1 as MDHEN and CDR2 as SYDVKM. The CDR3 protein is CASRGTYEQYF. The CDR3 DNA reads as TGTGCCAGCAGGGGGACCTACGAGCAGTACTTC.

This rearrangement joins TRBV6-5 to TRBJ2-2, with 8 bases lining up with TRBD2. With 8 bases clipped from V and 7 bases from J, the junction kept 9 bases outside the gene matches. The CDR3 runs 14 residues. CDR1 MNHEY and CDR2 SVGAGI come from the germline V gene. The CDR3 reads CASSSGSRGGELFF. The CDR3 nucleotides are TGTGCCAGCTCCAGCGGGAGTCGTGGCGGGGAGCTGTTTTTT.

The rearrangement joins TRBV19 to TRBJ2-6; D is unclear. This CDR3 is 15 amino acids long. V shed 5 bases and J shed 0 bases, with 8 bases lying between them. Germline values: CDR1 LNHDA, CDR2 SQIVND (reference sequence). The CDR3 coding sequence is TGTGCCAGTAGTCTATTGAGCTCTGGGGCCAACGTCCTGACTTTC. Translation: CASSLLSSGANVLTF.

This chain links TRBV5-1 with TRBJ2-3; D remains ambiguous. Trimming took off 1 base at V and 0 bases at J, with 9 bases between the two ends. The CDR3 spans 15 residues. The germline CDR1 and CDR2 sequences are SGHRS and YFSETQ. As DNA, the CDR3 is TGCGCCAGCAGCTTGATTTCCGGTAGCACAGATACGCAGTATTTT. This encodes CASSLISGSTDTQYF.

The rearrangement links TRBV7-8 to TRBJ2-2, with no clear D. The CDR3 totals 12 residues. CDR1 SGHVS and CDR2 FQNEAQ come from the germline V gene. V was pared by 4 bases and J by 8 bases, with 8 bases between. CDR3 amino acids: CASSSDFGELFF. CDR3 DNA sequence: TGTGCCAGCAGCTCCGACTTTGGGGAGCTGTTTTTT.

This clone was observed a single time. The chain joins TRBV7-3 to TRBJ2-5; TRBD2 aligns across 10 bases. The CDR3 runs to 14 residues. Per the germline V gene, CDR1 is SGHTA and CDR2 is FQGTGA. With 5 bases clipped from V and 4 bases from J, the junction kept 4 bases outside the gene matches. CDR3 sequence (DNA): TGTGCCAGCAGCCCTAGCGGGAGTGGAGAGACCCAGTACTTC. Protein product: CASSPSGSGETQYF. Based on the CDR3 plus reference TRBV7-3 and TRBJ2-5, the full variable domain is GAGVSQTPSNKVTEKGKYVELRCDPISGHTALYWYRQSLGQGPEFLIYFQGTGAADDSGLPNDRFFAVRPEGSVSTLKIQRTERGDSAVYLCASSPSGSGETQYFGPGTRLLVL.

The chain joins TRBV7-2 to TRBJ2-2, with TRBD1 matching over 7 bases. The CDR3 is 15 amino acids. Germline lookup yields CDR1 SGHTA and CDR2 FQGNSA. With 3 bases clipped from V and 2 bases from J, the junction kept 3 bases outside the gene matches. The CDR3 loop reads CASSLGQLNTGELFF. The CDR3 DNA reads as TGTGCCAGCAGCTTGGGACAGCTCAACACCGGGGAGCTGTTTTTT.

V usage is TRBV27 and J usage is TRBJ1-5; D is uncertain. Germline V gives CDR1 MNHEY, CDR2 SMNVEV (reference sequence). This CDR3 is built from 14 residues. V lost 3 bases and J lost 6, with 12 bases in between. The CDR3 sequence is CASSLTRNGQPQHF. CDR3 bases: TGTGCCAGCAGTTTGACTAGGAACGGTCAGCCCCAGCATTTT.

This clone was recorded a few times. The V gene is TRBV29-1, the J gene TRBJ2-3; TRBD1 aligns across 10 bases. The germline gives CDR1 SQVTM, CDR2 ANQGSEA. Germline trimming cut 4 bases from V and 2 bases from J; bases unmatched to any gene: 6. The CDR3 is 15 amino acids. The CDR3 DNA reads as TGCAGCGTTGCCGGGACAGGGGAAGCCACAGATACGCAGTATTTT. This gives the protein CSVAGTGEATDTQYF.

The rearrangement joins TRBV27 to TRBJ2-1; 7 nucleotides agree with TRBD1. From germline, CDR1 is MNHEY and CDR2 SMNVEV (reference sequence). This CDR3 contains 13 residues. J was trimmed by 9 bases and V by 3 bases; bases with no gene match: 5. The CDR3 DNA sequence: TGTGCCAGCAGTTTCCGTACAGGGGCTGAGCAGTTCTTC. Translation gives CASSFRTGAEQFF.

The chain couples TRBV28 to TRBJ2-2, with D unresolved. Germline CDR1 is MDHEN and CDR2 is SYDVKM. The CDR3 contains 12 residues. Between the trimmed V and J ends, which lost 1 base and 7 bases, there was a span of 4 bases. CDR3 sequence (DNA): TGTGCCAGCAGTTTATCGAACGGGGAGCTGTTTTTT. This sequence encodes CASSLSNGELFF.

Notes on this clone: The junction departs from germline at one end; a sequencing error may be responsible. The rearrangement links TRBV18 to TRBJ2-2; 8 bases match TRBD1. The germline CDR1 and CDR2 sequences are KGHSH and LQKENI. This CDR3 comprises 18 residues. CDR3 residues: CASSPQLRGQANTGELFF. The DNA of the CDR3 is TGTGCCAGCTCCCCACAACTACGGGGACAGGCGAACACCGGGGAGCTGTTTTTT.

This chain connects TRBV28 to TRBJ1-6; 7 bases match TRBD1. The V gene end was trimmed by 7 bases and the J gene end by 15 bases; junction bases not matched to a gene: 9. This CDR3 is built from 12 residues. The germline V gene encodes CDR1 MDHEN and CDR2 SYDVKM. CDR3 sequence (DNA): TGTGCCAGCACCAACAGGGGTTCTTACCTCCACTTT. Protein: CASTNRGSYLHF.

J is TRBJ2-4 and V is TRBV6-5; weak D call: TRBD2 (5 bases). Germline assignment: CDR1 MNHEY and CDR2 SVGAGI. V lost 0 bases and J 0 bases, leaving 9 bases between the germline ends. The CDR3 is 16 amino acids. Here the CDR3 DNA reads TGTGCCAGCAGTTACTCGACTAACCTAGCCAAAAACATTCAGTACTTC. Its translation: CASSYSTNLAKNIQYF.

This sequence joins TRBV6-6 and TRBJ1-1; no clear D. Germline-derived CDR1 and CDR2 are MNHNY and SVGAGI (reference sequence). The CDR3 spans 15 residues. The V end lost 0 bases, the J end lost 2 bases, and 10 bases lay between the germline ends. CDR3 sequence: CASSYSGQANTEAFF. Here the CDR3 DNA reads TGTGCCAGCAGTTACTCGGGCCAGGCTAACACTGAAGCTTTCTTT.

V gene TRBV7-6 combines with J gene TRBJ2-3, with TRBD2 matching over 12 bases. There are 17 residues in the CDR3. In germline, CDR1 is SGHVS, CDR2 FNYEAQ. Trimming removed 5 bases from V and 4 bases from J; junction bases left unmatched: 10. The CDR3 coding sequence is TGTGCCAGCAGCCAGGAGACACTAGCGGGAGGTTCAGATACGCAGTATTTT. This codes for CASSQETLAGGSDTQYF.

The chain is built from TRBV5-6 and TRBJ1-2; TRBD1 agrees at 7 bases. The CDR3 runs 15 residues. J was trimmed by 2 bases and V by 6 bases; bases with no gene match: 10. The germline CDR1 and CDR2 sequences are SGHDT and YYEEEE. The CDR3 protein is CASMEAGGTNYGYTF. The CDR3 bases are TGTGCCAGCATGGAGGCAGGGGGGACGAACTATGGCTACACCTTC.

V is TRBV19 and J is TRBJ2-5; perhaps TRBD2 as D (6 bases). Trimming took 1 base from V and 4 from J, leaving 19 bases between them. The CDR3 has 17 residues. Germline CDR1 is LNHDA and CDR2 is SQIVND (reference sequence). CDR3: CASSIGPNGGGRETQYF. The CDR3 DNA reads as TGTGCCAGTAGTATAGGGCCTAACGGAGGAGGGAGAGAGACCCAGTACTTC.